This T cell receptor beta chain stems from a study of blood T cell repertoires in COVID-19. Study context: Whether acute or convalescent, the COVID-19 samples came from the United States, Italy and Spain. Nucleic acid was either cDNA or gDNA, and it came from T cells, B-cell-depleted T cells, or PBMCs.

This clone was seen just once. Authors' analysis steps: Amplifying reference gene primers gave estimates of nucleated cell counts. The protocol was immunoSEQ multiplex PCR, while the TCRdb copy is restricted to in-frame clones and leaves out a portion. Clone size and the V and J calls come from that table; the DNA yielded D and trimming. The sample carries 100,000 to 110,000 clones, about 80% recorded once. The V gene lost 4 bases and the J gene lost 4 bases, with 16 bases spanning the gap. The CDR3 contains 15 residues. In germline, CDR1 is PRHDT, CDR2 FYEKMQ (reference sequence). Sequenced input: peripheral blood. The sequence derives from a woman between 65 and 79 years old with acute or convalescent COVID-19. The rearrangement links TRBV13 to TRBJ1-2; D remains ambiguous. CDR3 residues: CASSSPPPGLYGYTF. As DNA, the CDR3 is TGTGCCAGCAGCTCGCCTCCCCCGGGTCTCTATGGCTACACCTTC.